The sequence of this T cell receptor beta chain was determined in a study of blood T cell repertoires in COVID-19. Study-level background: Donors in the United States, Italy and Spain gave samples during acute or convalescent COVID-19. T cells, B-cell-depleted T cells, or PBMCs supplied cDNA or gDNA.

The authors' processing: Estimates of nucleated cell counts were drawn from the amplification of reference gene primers. The method was immunoSEQ multiplex PCR; TCRdb's version includes in-frame clones alone and lacks a portion of them. D and trimming come from the DNA, and the V and J calls and clone size come from that table. The sample contains 250,000 to 300,000 clones, about nine tenths of which appear only once. The CDR3 sequence is 13 residues long. CDR1 and CDR2 from the germline V gene are SGHRS and YFSETQ. The V gene lost 2 bases and the J gene lost 7 bases, with 12 bases spanning the gap. The chain recombines TRBV5-1 with TRBJ1-2; D ambiguous. The TCR was taken from a woman aged 45-65 years who had recovered from COVID-19. Sequencing used peripheral blood. The CDR3 region is CASSFTGTRGYTF. The CDR3 nucleotides read TGCGCCAGCAGCTTTACGGGTACCCGTGGCTACACCTTC. Full variable domain (outside the CDR3, taken from reference TRBV5-1 and TRBJ1-2): KAGVTQTPRYLIKTRGQQVTLSCSPISGHRSVSWYQQTPGQGLQFLFEYFSETQRNKGNFPGRFSGRQFSNSRSEMNVSTLELGDSALYLCASSFTGTRGYTFGSGTRLTVV.